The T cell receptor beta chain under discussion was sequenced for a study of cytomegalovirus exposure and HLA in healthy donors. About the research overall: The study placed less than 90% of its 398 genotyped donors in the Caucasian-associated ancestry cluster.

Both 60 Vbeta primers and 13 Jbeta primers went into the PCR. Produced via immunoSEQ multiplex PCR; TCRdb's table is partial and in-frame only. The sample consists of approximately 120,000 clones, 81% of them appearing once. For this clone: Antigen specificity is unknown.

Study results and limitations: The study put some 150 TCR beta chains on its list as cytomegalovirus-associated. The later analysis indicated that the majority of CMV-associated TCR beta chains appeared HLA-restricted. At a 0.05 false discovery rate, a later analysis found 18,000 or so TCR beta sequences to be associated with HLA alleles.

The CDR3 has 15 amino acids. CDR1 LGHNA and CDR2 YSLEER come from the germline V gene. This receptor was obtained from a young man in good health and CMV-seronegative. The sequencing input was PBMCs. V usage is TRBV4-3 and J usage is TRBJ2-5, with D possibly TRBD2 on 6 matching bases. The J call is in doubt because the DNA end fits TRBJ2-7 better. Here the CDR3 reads CASSQEGGKFYEQYF. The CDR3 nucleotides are TGCGCCAGCAGCCAAGAAGGCGGGAAATTCTACGAGCAGTACTTC.